In its sample, the clone carrying this TCR beta chain was seen a few times. Its specificity is not known. This CDR3 contains 17 residues. V shed 7 bases, J shed 0 bases, and the junction held 11 bases outside the gene matches. Germline V lookup: CDR1 SNHLY, CDR2 FYNNEI. TCRdb used MiXCR to reprocess the RT-PCR reads, holding one entry per CDR3 protein. The sample has more than 400,000 distinct CDR3 sequences, approximately 6.9% seen once. The entry originates in a study of response to subunit inactivated influenza vaccine. General study findings and limits: Each seasonal flu vaccination may recruit only limited new T cells, authors suggested.

The material sequenced was PBMCs from blood, taken around 2 years after vaccination. This receptor was identified in a man in his fifties or sixties who received an inactivated influenza vaccine. The chain recombines TRBV2 with TRBJ1-3; 8 positions match TRBD1. The CDR3 coding sequence is TGTGCCAGCACCCCCGGACAGGGTCTGAACTCTGGAAACACCATATATTTT. Translation gives CASTPGQGLNSGNTIYF.